The rows below give T cell receptor beta chains drawn from one sample of a study of cytomegalovirus exposure and HLA in healthy donors. Using immunoSEQ multiplex PCR, the repertoire was profiled, and TCRdb retains in-frame clones only, with some absent. The repertoire holds around 91,000 clones, around 79% seen once, with 4.5% to 5.5% in the top ten. Sample: PBMCs. Receptors were obtained from a woman aged 40 to 50 in good health and CMV-seropositive. Both conserved end residues are part of each CDR3. The D gene is left open where the match is weak. Clone size appears in some rows only: once, few, many, or a class for an expanded clone.

clone size	D gene	V gene	J gene	CDR3 DNA	CDR3 protein
NA	NA	TRBV10-2	TRBJ2-3	TGCGCCAGCAGTTTGGCGAATCAGGCAGATACGCAGTATTTT	CASSLANQADTQYF
NA	NA	TRBV13	TRBJ1-1	TGTGCCAGCAGCCCAGGTTGGACTGAAGCTTTCTTT	CASSPGWTEAFF
once	TRBD1	TRBV10-1	TRBJ1-1	TGCGCCAGCAGGCGACAGGGGCGGTTGAGCACTGAAGCTTTCTTT	CASRRQGRLSTEAFF
many	TRBD1	TRBV6-1	TRBJ1-5	TGTGCCAGCAGTGACACACCGGGGTATGACAGGGTTGATCAGCCCCAGCATTTT	CASSDTPGYDRVDQPQHF
NA	NA	TRBV9	TRBJ1-5	TGTGCCAGCACCAAAAGAGGCAGGGAGCGGGCCAATCAGCCCCAGCATTTT	CASTKRGRERANQPQHF
once	NA	TRBV7-2	TRBJ2-1	TGTGCCAGCAGCATCGAAGCGGTCAACAATGAGCAGTTCTTC	CASSIEAVNNEQFF
NA	TRBD2	TRBV5-1	TRBJ2-7	TGCGCCAGCAGTTTGGTTAGTAGCGGGTATAGTTACCACGAGCAGTACTTC	CASSLVSSGYSYHEQYF
NA	NA	TRBV7-2	TRBJ2-1	TGTGCCAGCAGCTTAGACGGAGTTATCAATGAGCAGTTCTTC	CASSLDGVINEQFF
once	TRBD2	TRBV4-3	TRBJ2-3	TGCGCCAGCAGCCCTGGGGGGGGGACAGATACGCAGTATTTT	CASSPGGGTDTQYF
once	NA	TRBV19	TRBJ1-4	TGTGCCAGTAGGAGCCCACCGGGAACTAATGAAAAACTGTTTTTT	CASRSPPGTNEKLFF
NA	NA	TRBV7-8	TRBJ2-5	TGTGCCAGCAGCTTCGACCACGGGGAGACCCAGTACTTC	CASSFDHGETQYF
NA	TRBD2	TRBV28	TRBJ2-7	TGTGCCAGCGGCCTAGGACTAGCGGGAGTAAACGAGCAGTACTTC	CASGLGLAGVNEQYF
NA	TRBD2	TRBV7-3	TRBJ2-7	TGTGCCAGCTCCCGGACTAGCGGCTCCTACGAGCAGTACTTC	CASSRTSGSYEQYF
NA	NA	TRBV10-3	TRBJ2-3	TGTGCCATCAACGGAGACTCTAGCACAGATACGCAGTATTTT	CAINGDSSTDTQYF
NA	TRBD1	TRBV18	TRBJ2-3	TGTGCCAGCTCACCGCAACAGGGGTCAGATACGCAGTATTTT	CASSPQQGSDTQYF
few	NA	TRBV10-3	TRBJ1-1	TGTGCTGCGGGTGACGGCACTGAAGCTTTCTTT	CAAGDGTEAFF
NA	TRBD1	TRBV18	TRBJ1-2	TGTGCCAGCTCTCGTTTAACCGGGACAGGGGGCGGTGGCTACACCTTC	CASSRLTGTGGGGYTF
NA	NA	TRBV19	TRBJ1-1	TGTGCCAGTAGTATAGCCGGGGGAGGCACTGAAGCTTTCTTT	CASSIAGGGTEAFF
NA	NA	TRBV9	TRBJ2-1	TGTGCCAGCAGCGTAGGGCGGGACCGTGGGTATGAGCAGTTCTTC	CASSVGRDRGYEQFF
few	NA	TRBV4-1	TRBJ1-5	TGCGCCAGCAGCCAAGATAAGGCGGGCAATCAGCCCCAGCATTTT	CASSQDKAGNQPQHF
NA	TRBD2	TRBV4-2	TRBJ2-7	TGTGCCAGCAGCCAATCCGGGACTAGTGATGCGTACTTC	CASSQSGTSDAYF
NA	TRBD2	TRBV5-1	TRBJ2-7	TGCGCCAGCAGCTTGGTAGCGGGAGGGCCTTATGAGCAGTACTTC	CASSLVAGGPYEQYF
NA	TRBD2	TRBV10-3	TRBJ2-3	TGTGCCGGCAGGACCGGGACTAGCCATTCAGATACGCAGTATTTT	CAGRTGTSHSDTQYF
NA	TRBD2	TRBV4-3	TRBJ2-7	TGCGCCAGCAGCCGGAGTAGCGGGAGCCTATACGAGCAGTACTTC	CASSRSSGSLYEQYF
NA	TRBD2	TRBV4-3	TRBJ2-1	TGCGCCAGCAGCCAGGAACTAGCGGGAGGAGGAAATGAGCAGTTCTTC	CASSQELAGGGNEQFF
NA	TRBD1	TRBV13	TRBJ1-1	TGTGCCAGCAGCACCGGACAGGGGGCATCCATGAACACTGAAGCTTTCTTT	CASSTGQGASMNTEAFF
NA	TRBD2	TRBV11-2	TRBJ2-5	TGTGCCAGCAGCTACCGACTAGCGGCAGAGACCCAGTACTTC	CASSYRLAAETQYF
few	NA	TRBV18	TRBJ2-4	TGTGCCAGCTCACCAGAACCCCCCTCGGGTGTCGGGAACATTCAGTACTTC	CASSPEPPSGVGNIQYF
NA	TRBD1	TRBV5-4	TRBJ2-7	TGTGCCAGCAGCTCGGGACAGAGGGAGCAGTACTTC	CASSSGQREQYF
NA	NA	TRBV28	TRBJ2-2	TGTGCCAGCAGTTTATTTCTGGCAACGAACACCGGGGAGCTGTTTTTT	CASSLFLATNTGELFF
NA	TRBD2	TRBV4-2	TRBJ2-7	TGTGCCAGCAGCCCCGCTTCACTAGCGGGACTCTACGAGCAGTACTTC	CASSPASLAGLYEQYF
NA	TRBD1	TRBV19	TRBJ2-1	TGTGCCAGTAGTATAGATACCGGGACAGGGGGAAATGAGCAGTTCTTC	CASSIDTGTGGNEQFF
few	NA	TRBV6-1	TRBJ2-1	TGTGCCAGCAGTGAATCCGGGGGAGAGCAGTTCTTC	CASSESGGEQFF
few	TRBD2	TRBV12-5	TRBJ2-6	TGTGCTAGTGGTCCGGGGGGGGCATATGGGGCCAACGTCCTGACTTTC	CASGPGGAYGANVLTF
NA	NA	TRBV4-3	TRBJ1-2	TGCGCCAGCAGCCAAGAAATCAATGGAGGTGGCTACACCTTC	CASSQEINGGGYTF
NA	NA	TRBV29-1	TRBJ2-7	TGCAGCGCCCAGGGGGCGGGAGCCCACGAGCAGTACTTC	CSAQGAGAHEQYF
NA	NA	TRBV7-2	TRBJ2-7	TGTGCCAGCAACACCCTCCCTCGTGACGAGCAGTACTTC	CASNTLPRDEQYF
NA	NA	TRBV7-2	TRBJ2-3	TGTGCCAGCAGCTTAGAGAGCTTTAGCACAGATACGCAGTATTTT	CASSLESFSTDTQYF
NA	TRBD2	TRBV5-1	TRBJ2-3	TGCGCCAGCAGCTTGGCTAGCGGGAGCTTTGCAGATACGCAGTATTTT	CASSLASGSFADTQYF
NA	NA	TRBV6-4	TRBJ2-4	TGTGCCAACAGTCAAGAAGGGGCGGGGGCCAAAAACATTCAGTACTTC	CANSQEGAGAKNIQYF
few	NA	TRBV21-1	TRBJ2-7	TGTGCCAGCAGCAAATTAAGGCTTGCAGGGTCCTCCGCCTACGAGCAGTACTTC	CASSKLRLAGSSAYEQYF
NA	TRBD1	TRBV28	TRBJ1-2	TGTGCCAGCAATATCAACCGGGACAGGGGGCGCTGGTATGGCTACACCTTC	CASNINRDRGRWYGYTF
NA	TRBD2	TRBV4-3	TRBJ2-7	TGCGCCAGCAGCCAAGTCCCTAGCGGGAGTGTGTACTTC	CASSQVPSGSVYF
few	TRBD1	TRBV5-1	TRBJ2-7	TGCGCCAGCAGCTTAAGGGACAGCTCCTACGAGCAGTACTTC	CASSLRDSSYEQYF
NA	TRBD1	TRBV28	TRBJ1-5	TGTGCCAGCACCCCCGGGACAGGGAAATTGCCCCAGCATTTT	CASTPGTGKLPQHF